The sequence of this T cell receptor beta chain was determined in a study of CD8 T cells in Susac syndrome. Trimming stripped 6 bases from V and 0 bases from J, with 11 bases between. CDR1 and CDR2 (germline): SEHNR, FQNEAQ (reference sequence). There are 14 residues in the CDR3. It was with random hexamers that roughly 0.5 to 1 ug RNA was reverse transcribed. TCRdb analysed the immunoSEQ multiplex PCR reads with MiXCR anew, one entry per CDR3 protein. The sample has 200,000 to 250,000 distinct CDR3 sequences, 95% seen once. This rearrangement joins TRBV7-9 to TRBJ2-5; no clear D. The specimen sequenced was CD4+ T cells from PBMCs. The receptor comes from a human donor with multiple sclerosis. DNA for the CDR3: TGTGCCAGCAGTCCAATTTCTTACCAAGAGACCCAGTACTTC. Translation gives CASSPISYQETQYF.